This note documents a single T cell receptor (beta chain) sequence. These data come from a study of blood T cell repertoires in COVID-19. Overall study context: Samples came from the United States, Italy and Spain, spanning acute and convalescent COVID-19. From T cells, B-cell-depleted T cells, or PBMCs came the material, which was cDNA or gDNA.

V was pared by 9 bases and J by 2 bases, with 6 bases of the junction left unmatched. Germline CDR1 reads LNHDA; CDR2 reads SQIVND (reference sequence). CDR3 length equals 14 residues. As processed by the authors: Scientists estimated how many nucleated cells there were by amplifying reference gene primers. Profiling relied on immunoSEQ multiplex PCR, and the TCRdb table lists in-frame clones only, not all of them. That table is the source of V, J and clone size, and D and trimming were worked out from the DNA. The table lists about 160,000 clones, roughly 80% of them singletons. Recovered status in Cohort 3 required two negative PCRs, clearance, or symptom resolution.

The chain combines TRBV19 with TRBJ2-2; 7 nucleotides align to TRBD1. The sequence derives from a woman in her forties or fifties who had recovered from COVID-19. Sequences were obtained from PBMCs or T cells enriched from blood (not recorded which). The CDR3, as DNA: TGTGCCAGCCGCCGGACAGGAAACACCGGGGAGCTGTTTTTT. Protein sequence: CASRRTGNTGELFF.